This T cell receptor (beta chain) was identified during a study of T cells in Graves' hyperthyroidism and ophthalmopathy (dated by TCRdb to between 2018 and 2021). With regard to the full study: A discovery cohort of around 98 patients, approximately 45 with Graves' ophthalmopathy and more than 55 with stable Graves' hyperthyroidism, was used to find distinguishing TCR V-J signatures. Whether ophthalmopathy could be predicted prospectively was tested in an independent validation cohort made up of 18 to 20 hyperthyroidism patients plus 17 patients who later progressed to ophthalmopathy. The 75 to 100 discovery patients were randomly divided into training and test sets at a 7:3 ratio. Thyroid tissue and blood T-cell repertoires from about six Graves' hyperthyroidism patients were also compared in the study. Once sampling was done, hyperthyroidism patients were given methimazole at a starting dose of 30 mg daily, whereas ophthalmopathy patients were given high-dose intravenous methylprednisolone. According to the paper, TCR Vbeta CDR3 sequencing was carried out on roughly 130 peripheral blood samples, which came from fewer than 50 ophthalmopathy, fewer than 80 hyperthyroidism and 17 progressor patients.

TCR beta CDR3 regions were amplified from RNA transcripts. The TCR CDR3 was subjected to a first round of RT-PCR using the HTBI primer set and the Qiagen OneStep RT-PCR kit. The libraries were constructed in a second round of multiplex PCR and then size-selected and purified. Libraries were sequenced paired-end with 100 bp reads on an Illumina HiSeq2000. The original methods were these. Raw data were processed with SOAPnuke, discarding reads with adapters, uncalled bases, mean Phred below 15, or no exact constant-primer or identifier match. High-quality paired reads were merged using COPE v1.2.5, and each unique nucleotide sequence was defined as a clonotype. MiTCR v1.1 was used to align the clonotypes against IMGT TRBV, TRBD and TRBJ reference segments. The analysis was restricted to V-J combinations with a frequency above 0.0001, which together covered 99% to 99.2% of the repertoires. The TCS score was defined as F50 (clonal expansion) divided by E x V (chaos), with BLOSUM62-based TCRdist calculated between CDR3 peptides within each V-J. Welch's t-statistics and random forest reduced 500 to 650 V-J features to about 12, which were used in a naive Bayes classifier (R e1071). The Morisita-Horn index was used to measure how similar the thyroid and blood repertoires were. TCRdb reprocessed the public reads (quality trimming at Q25 with fastp, clone calling with MiXCR) and kept in-frame beta chains. Identical CDR3 protein sequences are pooled into one entry, listed with their most common genes and DNA. The V and J calls were not made by the authors but by TCRdb's processing. In this sample the table shows over 500,000 distinct CDR3 sequences, over 35% of which occur a single time. The top ten clones comprise about two fifths of the sample.

This clonotype was seen at least ten times. The specificity of this receptor is unknown. The record has no base qualities; no much larger clone is one base away. The study excluded patients with uncontrolled infections, other autoimmune diseases, pregnancy or lactation. Clinical symptoms, serum thyroxine and TRAb, thyroid ultrasound, and orbital computed tomography formed the basis for the diagnoses. Trizol reagent was used to extract total RNA, and RNA quality was then checked on an Agilent 2100 Bioanalyzer. From the germline V gene, CDR1 is SGHTA and CDR2 is FQGNSA. V sheds 5 bases and J sheds 5 bases, leaving 13 bases between their ends. The CDR3, cysteine through phenylalanine, is 14 amino acids long. Only the CDR3 DNA stays, 42 bases, in frame from base 1. Overall results and qualifications from the work: In cross-validation, a model built on a 13 V-J signature told ophthalmopathy apart from stable hyperthyroidism with less than 90% sensitivity and 81% to 82% specificity, and in testing the same model reached 80%/75%. During validation, the model predicted progression to ophthalmopathy a median of about 6.5 months ahead of onset, with 60% to 71% sensitivity and 72% to 80% specificity. Most expanded thyroid clonotypes (frequency above 0.001) were also found in blood, which suggests that blood repertoires may mirror thyroid immune responses. Sample size was not statistically predetermined, and blinding of investigators to group allocation was not performed.

Sequences were obtained from peripheral blood or thyroid tissue (not recorded which). The clonotype comes from an adult woman with Graves' disease, either hyperthyroidism or ophthalmopathy (not recorded which). Recombination linked TRBV7-2 to TRBJ1-3; a weak D assignment points to TRBD1 (6 bases agree). The CDR3 has the sequence CASSLQGPRNTIYF. The nucleotides are TGTGCCAGCAGCCTACAGGGACCAAGAAACACCATATATTTT.